This record looks at one T cell receptor (beta chain) sequence and its context. Its binding antigen is unknown. No base quality information exists; no much larger clone differs at one position. Using the deep immunoSEQ assay, multiplex PCR amplified TCR CDR3 regions from genomic DNA. For each cell subset, the extracted genomic DNA was distributed evenly across all wells of several immunoSEQ 96-well plates, and each plate served as one replicate. For sorted subsets, approximately 190 ng genomic DNA, equal to about 30,000 T cell genomes, was loaded into each replicate PCR. Purified libraries were measured with a Qubit 3.0 fluorometer, size-checked on a Bioanalyzer 2100, and measured again with the KAPA Library Quantification kit. Every immunoSEQ 96-well plate was sequenced on a separate single-read 150-cycle Illumina NextSeq 550 flow cell. From the authors' description of their analysis: The immunoSEQ output contained only junctional sequences without quality scores, so filtering could not match that applied to full-length reads. To assign V/J genes and CDR3, sequences were annotated using PyIR, a Python wrapper for IgBLAST v1.9, with IMGT germline references. Any read was removed if the V/J assignment was weak (E-value above 1e-6), the CDR3 was missing, or the read contained stop codons, out-of-frame junctions, or ambiguous translated residues. V3J clonotypes were defined as sequences sharing the same inferred V gene, J gene, and CDR3 amino acid sequence. The percentage overlap between two repertoires was calculated by dividing the number of shared unique clonotypes by the size of the smaller repertoire. RTK rarefaction, the Chao1 estimator, and Recon v2.1 estimates of unobserved clonotypes were used to assess repertoire richness. For all TCRbeta clonotypes obtained by the gDNA method from four donors, generation probabilities were computed with OLGA. Here the immuneACCESS table is served through TCRdb, limited to in-frame sequences with V and J called. Missing clones are a known gap in these copies; in checked studies unresolved V genes cover under half, and the rest lacks a known reason. Clone size and V and J calls were adopted from that table, with D and trimming inferred from the DNA. The sample contains some 2 million clones, 85% to 95% of them found a single time. 0.95% to 1.5% of the sample belongs to the ten largest clones.

The data were taken from a study of shared clonotypes between healthy human individuals (dated by TCRdb to the early 2020s). About the investigation overall: The cohort comprised a couple of women and a few men aged 18 to 49 years. For each donor, three plates each were used for CD4 naive and CD4 memory, two plates were used for CD8 naive, and one plate was used for CD8 memory. Per donor, leukapheresis produced somewhere between about 0.9 and 9.5 billion PBMCs. To estimate repertoire size and how much clonotypes are shared between individuals, the study performed deep sequencing of blood TCR repertoires from roughly five healthy adults. Different laboratories and diverse techniques were used to prepare libraries and sequence TCR repertoires, to increase sequencing depth and limit assay-specific biases.

CD8 naive samples consisted of CD45RO-negative cells that were positively selected for CCR7, yielding a CD45RA+CCR7+ population without TemRA cells. Healthy HIV-negative adults with no recently reported acute infections or vaccinations were included as donors. Every donor was a Caucasian adult residing in Nashville, Tennessee, USA. After blood collection by leukapheresis, PBMCs were isolated using Ficoll-Histopaque density gradient centrifugation and then cryopreserved in the vapor phase of liquid nitrogen. Purity and quantity of every magnetically sorted T cell population were checked by analytical flow cytometry. Genomic DNA was isolated from each sorted fraction and quantified by UV absorbance on a Nanodrop 2000c. Measured from the cysteine to the phenylalanine, the CDR3 is 16 residues long. Only the CDR3 DNA is retained, 48 bases long and in frame from the first base. The germline V gene yields MDHEN for CDR1 and SYDVKM for CDR2. The trim is 4 bases for V and 2 bases for J, with a gap of 18 bases between the germline ends.

The investigation overall reported the following: Clonotypes shared by all four sorted-subset donors showed higher generation probabilities than non-shared clonotypes. Estimated clonotype richness was generally larger for naive than for memory subsets. Because the study included only a small number of donors, the genetic and exposure-history diversity represented was limited. Around 5% of naive CD4, 3.5% of naive CD8, approximately 2.2% of memory CD4, and about 0.4% of memory CD8 clonotypes were shared across a few donors. Pairwise subsampling led to the expectation that sequencing depth would affect the degree of clonotype sharing among donors. Only blood was sampled, and tissue TCR repertoires likely differ from those in blood. Even with the large sequencing depth, rarefaction of the sorted-subset datasets indicated that sequencing was incomplete.

Sequencing was carried out using naive CD8+ T cells sorted from blood. Explained via the paper, the cell subset or site label denotes: CD45RA+CCR7+. The sequence links TRBV28 to TRBJ2-7; TRBD2 is a possible D gene, resting on 5 matching bases. This TCR was recovered from a man between 18 and 29 years old in good health. In nucleotides, the sequence is TGTGCCAGCAGTTATCTTCCCGTTTCTAGCCCCTACGAGCAGTACTTC. Translated, it gives CASSYLPVSSPYEQYF.